This T cell receptor beta chain emerged from a study of metastatic and nonmetastatic thyroid tumors. Across the whole study: The study looked at repertoires side by side in blood and in tumor or nodule tissue from malignant and benign thyroid patients.

There are many counts of this clone. Its specificity is not known. Each patient went into thyroid surgery without having received any treatment. Whole-study results and caveats: It was reported that TCR beta diversity was significantly higher in malignant thyroid tumors than benign nodules, in blood and tumor.

TCRdb used MiXCR to call clones anew from the PCR reads. The sample yields about 85,000 clones, 8.6% seen once. Germline CDR1 reads KGHSH; CDR2 reads LQKENI. After removal of 5 bases from V and 3 bases from J, the junction contained 1 base not matched to a gene. The CDR3 sequence is 13 residues long. This clonotype was obtained from a female donor with papillary thyroid cancer or a benign thyroid nodule (not recorded which). Some clones in this sample may be carry-over from other donors' samples. The sample consisted of blood. This chain connects TRBV18 to TRBJ1-2, with 9 positions matching TRBD1. The CDR3 DNA reads TGTGCCAGCTCAAGGGACAGGGACTATGGCTACACCTTC. This codes for CASSRDRDYGYTF.